This T cell receptor (beta chain) is drawn from a study of cytomegalovirus exposure and HLA in healthy donors. Study-wide results and caveats: When a later analysis compared HLA-associated TCR beta chains with equally common others, the HLA-associated chains turned out to be more clonally expanded and to have lower generation probabilities.

In the PCR, 60 Vbeta and 13 Jbeta primers were used. Clones were read by immunoSEQ multiplex PCR, and TCRdb kept only the in-frame ones, dropping some. The sample shows some 120,000 clones, more than 80% of them seen only once. With regard to this clone: Its matching antigen is unknown.

The junction had 14 bases not matched to a gene; V was cut back by 4 bases and J by 9 bases. Germline CDR1 reads MGHRA; CDR2 reads YSYEKL. This CDR3 comprises 17 residues. This TCR came from a woman aged 30 to 39 in good health and CMV-seropositive. What was sequenced was PBMCs. The chain combines TRBV4-1 with TRBJ2-1, with 11 bases that match TRBD1. The CDR3 sequence: CASSRQLDRGPMGEQFF. The CDR3 DNA reads TGCGCCAGCAGCCGCCAATTGGACAGGGGGCCTATGGGTGAGCAGTTCTTC.